One sample yielded the 4 T cell receptor beta chains listed below, sequenced in a study of T cells in Graves' hyperthyroidism and ophthalmopathy. TCR beta CDR3 regions were amplified from RNA. The TCR CDR3 was amplified in a first-round RT-PCR using the HTBI primer set. TCRdb reanalysed the multiplex PCR reads using MiXCR and keeps one entry per CDR3 protein. This table has hundreds of thousands of distinct CDR3 sequences, over 35% appearing once. The specimen was blood. Receptors originate from a woman aged 35 to 49 with Graves' hyperthyroidism.

This clonotype was observed many times. The chain carries TRBV5-1 and TRBJ2-6; D is undetermined. The germline V gene has CDR1 SGHRS and CDR2 YFSETQ. CDR3 length: 12 amino acids. Deletions cut 8 bases from V and 1 base from J, with 4 bases between. DNA for the CDR3: TGCGCCAGTCGTTCTGGGGCCAACGTCCTGACTTTC. As protein: CASRSGANVLTF.

The CDR3 DNA reads as TGTGCCAGCAGTTACTCGACCAGTCTCGGCTATGGCTACACCTTC. It encodes CASSYSTSLGYGYTF. The gene calls are TRBV6-2 or TRBV6-3 and TRBJ1-2, with D unclear. CDR3 length: 15 amino acids. The V gene lost 0 bases and the J gene lost 4 bases, with 12 bases spanning the gap. Germline V gives CDR1 MNHEY, CDR2 SVGEGT.

The rearrangement links TRBV5-4 to TRBJ1-2, with D possibly TRBD1 on 6 matching bases. Trimming removed 0 bases at V and 6 bases at J, with 15 bases between. There are 15 residues in the CDR3. In germline, CDR1 is SGHNT, CDR2 YYREEE (reference sequence). The CDR3 nucleotides read TGTGCCAGCAGCTTGGTAGGTGCAGGGGAGAATGGCTACACCTTC. Translation gives CASSLVGAGENGYTF.

This clonotype was detected many times. The chain has TRBV7-2 and TRBJ1-6; D gene unclear. Germline V gene sequence: CDR1 SGHTA, CDR2 FQGNSA. The ends were cut back, 4 bases at V and 5 bases at J, with 21 bases in the middle. This CDR3 comprises 18 residues. The CDR3 DNA follows: TGTGCCAGCAGCTCAACTGCCTCCCTGGGAGGTAATAATTCACCCCTCCACTTT. Translation gives CASSSTASLGGNNSPLHF.